These 28 T cell receptor beta chains were sequenced from one sample in a study of CD8 T cells in Susac syndrome. Reverse transcription of roughly 0.5 to 1 ug RNA was carried out with random hexamers. Each CDR3 protein gets one entry after TCRdb re-called the immunoSEQ multiplex PCR reads with MiXCR. The table lists 150,000 to 200,000 distinct CDR3 sequences, approximately 93% of them singletons. The sample comprised CD4+ T cells from PBMCs. The receptor set was obtained from a human donor with multiple sclerosis.

This clonotype was picked up one time. This chain connects TRBV7-2 to TRBJ1-2; D remains ambiguous. Trimming pared 1 base from V and 1 base from J, leaving 10 bases between. CDR1 SGHTA and CDR2 FQGNSA come from the germline V gene. The CDR3 extends over 15 amino acids. The CDR3 here is CASSLVSGVNYGYTF. Written as DNA, the CDR3 is TGTGCCAGCAGCTTAGTTTCCGGGGTTAACTATGGCTACACCTTC.

This sequence joins TRBV10-3 and TRBJ2-2; D perhaps matches TRBD2 (6 bases). In germline, CDR1 is ENHRY, CDR2 SYGVKD. This CDR3 spans 14 amino acids. V dropped 3 bases and J dropped 6 bases, with 11 bases sitting between them. This CDR3 is CAISDFGGAGELFF. For the CDR3, the DNA is TGTGCCATCAGTGACTTCGGGGGAGCCGGGGAGCTGTTTTTT.

The CDR3 loop reads CSARPRLGDTQYF. CDR3 bases: TGCAGCGCCCGGCCCAGACTGGGAGATACGCAGTATTTT. The chain combines TRBV29-1 with TRBJ2-3; no clear D. Trimming took off 7 bases at V and 5 bases at J, with 16 bases between the two ends. This CDR3 region has 13 residues. The V gene's germline CDR1 is SQVTM and CDR2 ANQGSEA.

The gene calls are TRBV11-2 and TRBJ2-7, with D uncertain. This CDR3 spans 14 amino acids. Germline V gene lookup returns CDR1 SGHAT and CDR2 FQNNGV. Trimming shortened V by 4 bases and J by 4 bases, and 14 bases separated the two germline ends. CDR3 bases: TGTGCCAGCAGCTCGATCCGCGAAGGGTACGAGCAGTACTTC. Amino acid sequence: CASSSIREGYEQYF.

The V call is TRBV28, the J call TRBJ2-6; no clear D gene. This CDR3 spans 15 amino acids. Trimming removed 6 bases from V and 1 base from J, with 10 bases in between. Germline V CDR1 and CDR2: MDHEN, SYDVKM. CDR3 in DNA: TGTGCCAGCAGGGGGTCTTCTTCTGGGGCCAACGTCCTGACTTTC. Amino acid sequence: CASRGSSSGANVLTF.

This sequence joins TRBV20-1 and TRBJ2-3; D uncertain. Germline V gene sequence: CDR1 DFQATT, CDR2 SNEGSKA (reference sequence). Trimming cost V 0 bases and J 5 bases, with 12 bases left between them. The CDR3 has 14 amino acids. Here the CDR3 DNA reads TGCAGTGCTAGAGATTTCCTTATTCAAGATACGCAGTATTTT. It specifies CSARDFLIQDTQYF.

As DNA, the CDR3 is TGTGCCAGCAGCCCGAGCGGGAGGAGAAGCAATGAGCAGTTCTTC. As protein: CASSPSGRRSNEQFF. The V gene is TRBV7-2, the J gene TRBJ2-1, with 9 bases fitting TRBD2. This CDR3 is built from 15 residues. V trimming: 5 bases; J trimming: 6 bases; junction bases outside the gene matches: 8. Per germline, CDR1 SGHTA and CDR2 FQGNSA.

A single count supports this clonotype. The chain links TRBV29-1 to TRBJ1-2; possible D gene TRBD1, 5 bases. Germline loops: CDR1 SQVTM, CDR2 ANQGSEA. V was clipped by 6 bases and J by 2 bases, with 10 bases between them. This CDR3 region has 12 residues. For the CDR3, the DNA is TGCAGCGTAGCGAGACAGAACTATGGCTACACCTTC. This codes for CSVARQNYGYTF.

The chain carries TRBV20-1 and TRBJ2-3; 10 positions agree with TRBD2. V gave up 4 bases and J gave up 4 bases; unmatched junction bases: 8. CDR1 DFQATT and CDR2 SNEGSKA come from the germline V gene (reference sequence). There are 15 residues in the CDR3. DNA for the CDR3: TGCAGTGCTAAACTCCCTAGCGGGAGTGCAGATACGCAGTATTTT. It codes for CSAKLPSGSADTQYF.

The chain couples TRBV29-1 to TRBJ2-6; D could derive from TRBD1 or TRBD2 (5 bases each). CDR1 and CDR2 from the germline V gene are SQVTM and ANQGSEA. Trimming left V 5 bases short and J 0 bases short, with 11 bases between. This CDR3 region has 15 residues. CDR3: CSVTFGGSGANVLTF. Written as DNA, the CDR3 is TGCAGCGTTACTTTTGGGGGCTCTGGGGCCAACGTCCTGACTTTC.

The chain links TRBV5-4 to TRBJ1-1, with TRBD1 as a possible D gene (5 bases). Germline loops: CDR1 SGHNT, CDR2 YYREEE (reference sequence). CDR3 length: 14 amino acids. Trimming cost V 0 bases and J 5 bases, with 11 bases left between them. This CDR3 is CASSLDTGRTEAFF. The CDR3 DNA sequence: TGTGCCAGCAGCTTGGATACAGGTAGGACTGAAGCTTTCTTT.

This rearrangement joins TRBV20-1 to TRBJ1-5, with D unresolved. From germline, CDR1 is DFQATT and CDR2 SNEGSKA (reference sequence). Between the trimmed V and J ends, which lost 3 bases and 3 bases, there was a span of 12 bases. The CDR3 contains 14 residues. Here the CDR3 reads CSARRGSDNQPQHF. CDR3 in DNA: TGCAGTGCTAGGCGAGGGTCAGACAATCAGCCCCAGCATTTT.

The chain recombines TRBV30 with TRBJ2-4, with 9 bases identical to TRBD2. Germline V gene data show CDR1 as GTSNPN and CDR2 as SVGIG (reference sequence). The V segment lost 0 bases and the J segment 1 base; nucleotides outside the gene matches: 13. This CDR3 region has 19 residues. The CDR3 protein is CAWSVGGRAENSAKNIQYF. For the CDR3, the DNA is TGTGCCTGGAGTGTAGGCGGGAGGGCCGAAAACTCGGCCAAAAACATTCAGTACTTC.

The genes are TRBV5-1 and TRBJ1-1; 12 nucleotides match TRBD1. Germline CDR1 is SGHRS and CDR2 is YFSETQ. J gave up 4 bases and V 4 bases, and 5 bases lay outside the gene matches. This CDR3 is built from 15 residues. CDR3 nucleotides: TGCGCCAGCAGCAAGGGACAGGGGGCAGTCACTGAAGCTTTCTTT. As protein: CASSKGQGAVTEAFF.

CDR3 region: CASSQDQGKGQPQHF. The CDR3 nucleotides read TGTGCCAGCAGCCAAGATCAGGGGAAGGGACAGCCCCAGCATTTT. The V and J genes are TRBV3-1 and TRBJ1-5; TRBD1 is a possible D gene (6 bases). The CDR3 covers 15 residues. CDR1 LGHDT and CDR2 YNNKEL come from the germline V gene (reference sequence). V was cut by 0 bases and J by 7 bases, with 13 bases left in between.

The V and J genes are TRBV6-1 and TRBJ1-5; tentative D call: TRBD1 (6 bases). The CDR3 is 17 amino acids. CDR1 and CDR2 (germline): MNHNS, SASEGT. Trimming took 5 bases from V and 7 from J, leaving 24 bases between them. In nucleotides, the CDR3 is TGTGCCAGCAGTCTTACCTTTCCACAGGGTGGTAGGCAGCCCCAGCATTTT. Residues: CASSLTFPQGGRQPQHF.

The rearrangement joins TRBV29-1 to TRBJ1-5, with D unclear. The V end was cut by 4 bases, the J end by 0 bases, with 10 bases between. CDR1 and CDR2 (germline): SQVTM, ANQGSEA. The CDR3 runs to 14 residues. The CDR3: CSVVDDDSNQPQHF. The DNA for the CDR3 is TGCAGCGTTGTAGACGATGATAGCAATCAGCCCCAGCATTTT.

This chain links TRBV9 with TRBJ2-2; TRBD2 aligns across 12 bases. CDR1 and CDR2 (germline): SGDLS, YYNGEE. There are 19 residues in the CDR3. V shed 3 bases and J 1 base; nucleotides not matched to a gene: 10. The DNA for the CDR3 is TGTGCCAGCAGCGCAGAAACCCCGACTAGCGGGAGGAACACCGGGGAGCTGTTTTTT. This translates into CASSAETPTSGRNTGELFF.

J is TRBJ2-5 and V is TRBV30; tentatively, D is TRBD1 (5 bases). V was shortened by 0 bases and J by 1 base, with 9 bases between the two germline ends. The CDR3 consists of 14 residues. The germline V gene encodes CDR1 GTSNPN and CDR2 SVGIG (reference sequence). This CDR3 reads CAWSVHRTQETQYF. DNA of the CDR3: TGTGCCTGGAGTGTACACAGGACCCAAGAGACCCAGTACTTC.

V gene TRBV20-1 combines with J gene TRBJ1-5, with 7 nucleotides matching TRBD1. Germline V gene sequence: CDR1 DFQATT, CDR2 SNEGSKA (reference sequence). The V gene end was trimmed by 2 bases and the J gene end by 7 bases; junction bases not matched to a gene: 8. This CDR3 contains 14 residues. The CDR3: CSARLKTGRQPQHF. Written as DNA, the CDR3 is TGCAGTGCTAGACTCAAGACAGGGAGGCAGCCCCAGCATTTT.

The J gene is TRBJ2-2, the V gene TRBV20-1; 9 bases are a match to TRBD2. This CDR3 is 15 amino acids long. After removal of 0 bases from V and 4 bases from J, the junction contained 3 bases not matched to a gene. Germline V gives CDR1 DFQATT, CDR2 SNEGSKA (reference sequence). As DNA, the CDR3 is TGCAGTGCTAGAGAGGGCGGGAGGGCCACCGGGGAGCTGTTTTTT. Its translation is CSAREGGRATGELFF.

The chain joins TRBV10-3 to TRBJ2-2; D is unclear. The CDR3 spans 14 residues. The V end lost 6 bases, the J end lost 5 bases, and 13 bases lay between the germline ends. The germline CDR1 and CDR2 sequences are ENHRY and SYGVKD. Written as DNA, the CDR3 is TGTGCCATCAGCACACTATTGGGGACCGGGGAGCTGTTTTTT. The encoded protein is CAISTLLGTGELFF.

The chain has TRBV6-2 or TRBV6-3 and TRBJ2-5, with 10 bases matching TRBD2. CDR3 length equals 17 residues. Germline V gives CDR1 MNHEY, CDR2 SVGEGT. J lost 0 bases, V lost 2 bases, and 6 bases had no gene match. CDR3 sequence: CASSYTLSGRYQETQYF. DNA of the CDR3: TGTGCCAGCAGTTACACCCTTAGCGGGAGGTACCAAGAGACCCAGTACTTC.

The rearrangement joins TRBV5-6 to TRBJ1-5; D uncertain. This CDR3 is 12 amino acids long. Per germline, CDR1 SGHDT and CDR2 YYEEEE. V dropped 3 bases and J dropped 5 bases, with 6 bases sitting between them. The CDR3 DNA sequence: TGTGCCAGCAGCTCAGCTTATCAGCCCCAGCATTTT. Translation gives CASSSAYQPQHF.

The chain carries TRBV12-3 or TRBV12-4 and TRBJ1-2; TRBD1 matches at 9 bases. The V gene end was trimmed by 5 bases and the J gene end by 4 bases; junction bases not matched to a gene: 2. This CDR3 contains 13 residues. The CDR3 nucleotides are TGTGCCAGCAGTGGGACAGGGTTCTATGGCTACACCTTC. Translation gives CASSGTGFYGYTF.

V gene TRBV19 combines with J gene TRBJ2-1, with D perhaps matching TRBD1 (6 bases). This CDR3 comprises 15 residues. The ends were cut back, 6 bases at V and 7 bases at J, with 19 bases in the middle. Germline CDR1 LNHDA, CDR2 SQIVND (reference sequence). The CDR3 loop is CASSLLTGATNEQFF. CDR3 sequence (DNA): TGTGCCAGTAGCCTCTTGACAGGTGCTACAAATGAGCAGTTCTTC.

The J gene is TRBJ2-7, the V gene TRBV20-1, with 7 bases identical to TRBD2. The germline gives CDR1 DFQATT, CDR2 SNEGSKA (reference sequence). V was pared by 6 bases and J by 1 base, with 0 bases of the junction left unmatched. The CDR3 runs to 11 residues. The CDR3 coding sequence is TGCAGTGCCGGGAGGTCCTACGAGCAGTACTTC. Translated: CSAGRSYEQYF.

This clonotype was observed once. The V and J genes are TRBV6-1 and TRBJ2-7; D remains unclear. V was pared by 4 bases and J by 6 bases, with 19 bases between. Germline-derived CDR1 and CDR2 are MNHNS and SASEGT. The CDR3 is 15 amino acids. Here the CDR3 DNA reads TGTGCCAGCAGTGGTCCAGCCCGTGGGGTCTTCGAGCAGTACTTC. This gives the protein CASSGPARGVFEQYF.